This T cell receptor (beta chain) was found in a study of blood T cell repertoires in COVID-19. Overall study: Some COVID-19 samples were acute and others convalescent; all came from the United States, Italy and Spain. PBMCs, B-cell-depleted T cells, or T cells were the source of the cDNA or gDNA that made up the material.

Authors' analysis steps: Amplification of reference gene primers was used by the study to estimate nucleated cell counts. Sequencing was performed with immunoSEQ multiplex PCR; in TCRdb, only in-frame clones are kept and a portion is missing. Clone size and V and J calls were adopted from that table, with D and trimming inferred from the DNA. The table has some 140,000 clones, 75% to 90% seen once. Notes on this clone: Other DNA sequences within the sample encode an identical CDR3.

The CDR3 spans 14 residues. CDR1 is LGHDT and CDR2 is YNNKEL in the germline V gene (reference sequence). J gave up 5 bases and V 5 bases, and 8 bases lay outside the gene matches. The sequenced material came from peripheral blood. This receptor was taken from a man aged 50-59 years with active COVID-19. V and J are TRBV3-1 (or the pseudogene TRBV3-2) and TRBJ1-1, with 7 bases matching TRBD1. The CDR3 DNA reads as TGTGCCAGCAGCGCCCGGGACAGAGGAACTGAAGCTTTCTTT. Protein: CASSARDRGTEAFF.